This passage covers 17 T cell receptor beta chains from one sample sequenced in a study of cytomegalovirus exposure and HLA in healthy donors. Primers for the PCR totalled 60 Vbeta and 13 Jbeta. Method: immunoSEQ multiplex PCR; TCRdb's copy keeps in-frame clones and lacks some. The sample holds approximately 190,000 clones; more than 65% are singletons and the top ten take less than 2%. Sequences were obtained from PBMCs. The receptors come from a young woman in good health and CMV-seronegative.

The rearrangement joins TRBV7-3 to TRBJ2-2; 9 positions match TRBD1. V dropped 1 base and J dropped 4; count of bases not matched to a gene: 10. The CDR3 length is 18 residues. The V gene's germline CDR1 is SGHTA and CDR2 FQGTGA. CDR3 loop: CASSLRGGTGYSTGELFF. CDR3 DNA sequence: TGTGCCAGCAGCTTAAGGGGAGGGACAGGGTATAGCACCGGGGAGCTGTTTTTT.

V and J are TRBV19 and TRBJ2-7; 11 nucleotides line up with TRBD2. This CDR3 has 16 residues. Trimming took 6 bases from V and 3 from J; bases not matched to a gene: 10. Germline loops: CDR1 LNHDA, CDR2 SQIVND (reference sequence). The CDR3 nucleotides read TGTGCCAGTAGCGACGGACCGGGACTAGCGGTCTACGAGCAGTACTTC. Amino acids: CASSDGPGLAVYEQYF.

A single count supports this clone. V and J are TRBV5-1 and TRBJ2-6; 14 bases are a match to TRBD2. CDR1 is SGHRS, CDR2 YFSETQ, per germline. CDR3 length equals 19 residues. The ends lost 4 bases at V and 1 base at J; junction bases unmatched: 7. CDR3 DNA sequence: TGCGCCAGCAGCACCGGACTAGCGGGAGGAGGGTCTGGGGCCAACGTCCTGACTTTC. Translated, it gives CASSTGLAGGGSGANVLTF.

This chain uses TRBV27 with TRBJ1-3, with TRBD1 as a possible D gene (6 bases). The germline V gene has CDR1 MNHEY and CDR2 SMNVEV (reference sequence). V was cut by 6 bases and J by 2 bases, with 11 bases left in between. This CDR3 comprises 14 residues. CDR3 residues: CASSPRQAGNTIYF. CDR3 bases: TGTGCCAGCAGCCCCCGACAGGCTGGAAACACCATATATTTT.

This clone was picked up a small number of times. CDR3 DNA sequence: TGTGCCAGCTCACCTTCCCCGGACACTTCAGATGGCTACACCTTC. Translation: CASSPSPDTSDGYTF. This sequence joins TRBV18 and TRBJ1-2, with a tentative D call TRBD1 (5 bases). CDR1 and CDR2 from the germline V gene are KGHSH and LQKENI. Deletions cut 3 bases from V and 6 bases from J, with 17 bases between. This CDR3 comprises 15 residues.

The rearrangement uses TRBV6-1 and TRBJ2-3; D is ambiguous. Germline CDR1 reads MNHNS; CDR2 reads SASEGT. V lost 6 bases and J 2 bases, leaving 12 bases between the germline ends. This CDR3 region has 14 residues. The CDR3 DNA sequence: TGTGCCAGCAGCAAGTTTGGCCCCACAGATACGCAGTATTTT. Translating gives CASSKFGPTDTQYF.

The chain recombines TRBV7-8 with TRBJ2-7; TRBD1 might be the D (8 bases). CDR1 is SGHVS and CDR2 is FQNEAQ in the germline V gene. This CDR3 is 22 amino acids long. V lost 5 bases and J 3 bases, leaving 38 bases between the germline ends. CDR3 sequence reads: CASSPRGQGAQRGGRRIYEQYF. Here the CDR3 DNA reads TGTGCCAGCAGCCCCAGAGGCCAGGGGGCTCAGCGGGGAGGGAGGAGAATCTACGAGCAGTACTTC.

Comments on this clone: This specimen includes other DNA sequences encoding the same CDR3. The rearrangement links TRBV27 to TRBJ2-1; tentatively, D is TRBD2 (6 bases). V lost 4 bases to trimming and J lost 9 bases, with 16 bases between them. Looked up from germline, CDR1 is MNHEY and CDR2 is SMNVEV (reference sequence). The CDR3 sequence is 14 residues long. CDR3 sequence reads: CASSYTRTSPEQFF. CDR3 bases: TGTGCCAGCAGTTATACCCGTACTAGCCCTGAGCAGTTCTTC.

The chain recombines TRBV5-4 with TRBJ2-7, with 8 bases identical to TRBD2. The CDR3 runs to 17 residues. The germline V gene has CDR1 SGHNT and CDR2 YYREEE (reference sequence). V dropped 4 bases and J dropped 3; count of bases not matched to a gene: 15. This CDR3 reads CASSRTGPTSVLYEQYF. Here the CDR3 DNA reads TGTGCCAGCAGCCGGACGGGGCCGACTAGCGTCCTCTACGAGCAGTACTTC.

This sequence joins TRBV7-3 and TRBJ2-1; TRBD1 might be the D (6 bases). V was cut by 1 base and J by 12 bases, with 16 bases left in between. CDR3 size: 14 residues. Germline lookup yields CDR1 SGHTA and CDR2 FQGTGA. The CDR3, as DNA: TGTGCCAGCAGCTTAAGCGGTGGGCAGGGGTCGCAGTTCTTC. This translates into CASSLSGGQGSQFF.

The chain carries TRBV29-1 and TRBJ1-1, with D perhaps matching TRBD1 (6 bases). The V end was cut by 4 bases, the J end by 3 bases, with 15 bases between. CDR3 length equals 14 residues. Looked up from germline, CDR1 is SQVTM and CDR2 is ANQGSEA. The CDR3 DNA sequence: TGCAGCGTTGTAGGACAGCGTTCGGACACTGAAGCTTTCTTT. Its translation: CSVVGQRSDTEAFF.

V usage is TRBV5-1 and J usage is TRBJ1-2, with D perhaps TRBD1 (6 bases). V was shortened by 0 bases and J by 2 bases, with 8 bases between the two germline ends. The CDR3 length is 14 residues. Germline CDR1 is SGHRS and CDR2 is YFSETQ. The CDR3 nucleotides read TGCGCCAGCAGCTTGGAGAGGGGGAACTATGGCTACACCTTC. This encodes CASSLERGNYGYTF.

The chain employs TRBV5-1 and TRBJ2-3; 12 bases align to TRBD2. The CDR3 loop spans 17 amino acids. CDR1 and CDR2 from the germline V gene are SGHRS and YFSETQ. V was pared by 4 bases and J by 2 bases, with 8 bases of the junction left unmatched. The CDR3 spells CASSPTSGGHTTDTQYF. CDR3 nucleotides: TGCGCCAGCAGCCCTACTAGCGGGGGGCACACCACAGATACGCAGTATTTT.

The rearrangement joins TRBV4-3 to TRBJ1-2; TRBD1 might be the D (6 bases). Germline V CDR1 and CDR2: LGHNA, YSLEER. Trimming removed 2 bases at V and 4 bases at J, with 14 bases between. This CDR3 has 15 residues. The CDR3 sequence: CASSQIGGASYGYTF. Written as DNA, the CDR3 is TGCGCCAGCAGCCAAATAGGGGGGGCTTCCTATGGCTACACCTTC.

The rearrangement uses TRBV5-1 and TRBJ2-7, with 11 bases that match TRBD2. The CDR3 loop spans 18 amino acids. Germline lookup yields CDR1 SGHRS and CDR2 YFSETQ. The ends lost 1 base at V and 3 bases at J; junction bases unmatched: 12. The CDR3 region has the DNA TGCGCCAGCAGCTTGCCAACTGCTCTAGCGGGAGGAGGCTACGAGCAGTACTTC. This translates into CASSLPTALAGGGYEQYF.

This CDR3 is CASSLVWTGDGAFF. The CDR3 DNA sequence: TGCGCCAGCAGCTTGGTTTGGACAGGGGACGGGGCTTTCTTT. This sequence joins TRBV5-1 and TRBJ1-1; 9 bases are a match to TRBD1. Germline CDR1 and CDR2: SGHRS and YFSETQ. The CDR3 runs 14 residues. J was trimmed by 11 bases and V by 0 bases; bases with no gene match: 8.

The chain joins TRBV13 to TRBJ2-5; 7 nucleotides line up with TRBD2. The end of the DNA aligns better with TRBJ2-7, so the J call may be wrong. This CDR3 is built from 14 residues. In germline, CDR1 is PRHDT, CDR2 FYEKMQ (reference sequence). The CDR3 loop reads CASSLSLGGYEQYF. The DNA for the CDR3 is TGTGCCAGCAGCTTAAGTTTGGGGGGGTACGAGCAGTACTTC.